This entry features one T cell receptor beta chain sequence. The clone's antigen remains unknown. The sample holds no much larger clone one base away, and base qualities are not on file. ICON enrollment began in 2016, and the last patient was enrolled in late 2018. A subcohort of under 90 patients provided fresh tumor and matched uninvolved tissue for in-depth immune analyses, with TCR sequencing among those analyses. DNA isolated from bulk tissue, without cell sorting, was used for TCR sequencing. The T-cell fraction in tumor and uninvolved lung tissue was obtained from TCR sequencing using the immunoSEQ assay. In the source study's methods: For survival analysis, patients were divided into high (upper tertile) and low (lower two tertiles) T-cell fraction groups, which were compared by log-rank test. A signed-rank test was used to test differences in T-cell fraction between paired tumor and uninvolved lung samples. Sourced from immuneACCESS, this table was stored by TCRdb with only in-frame sequences that have V and J called. A share of the clones is absent; for the studies checked, an unresolved V gene accounts for under half, and the remainder has no known explanation. V and J calls and clone size follow that table, whereas D and trimming were derived from the DNA. The sample table lists about 16,000 clones, roughly 78% of them with a count of one. Of the sample, approximately 9.2% falls within the top ten clones.

Trimmed from V: 5 bases; trimmed from J: 2 bases; junction bases lacking a gene match: 8. The germline V gene provides CDR1 SGHVS and CDR2 FQNEAQ. The CDR3 measures 16 amino acids from cysteine to phenylalanine. Of the read, only the CDR3 DNA is kept; its 48 bases are in frame from base 1. This sample stems from a study of tumor-infiltrating lymphocytes in localized non-small cell lung cancer (dated by TCRdb to about 2021). For context, the study as a whole: Patients whose samples were collected after neoadjuvant chemotherapy, as well as both smokers and never-smokers and several histologies, were included in the cohort. TCR sequencing was one of several integrated assays, alongside flow cytometry, multiplex immunofluorescence, RNA-seq, exome sequencing and proteomics, applied to the same patients. From each patient came resected tumor tissue plus uninvolved lung tissue from that same patient, and the uninvolved lung tissue was described as non-adjacent to the tumor. In total, the ICON cohort was made up of approximately 140 surgical patients who had localized non-small cell lung cancer and whose tumors were resected. A total of some 60 patients were part of the paired comparison of immunoSEQ T-cell fraction between tumor and uninvolved lung.

Results and caveats for the whole study, not just this receptor: Because different assays used different pieces of the same tissue, intratumor heterogeneity could not be separated from technical variation. The TCR-derived T-cell fraction showed no difference between the flow cytometry-defined immunotypes IM1 (good prognosis) and IM2 (poor prognosis). Recurrence-free survival showed no association with tumor T-cell fraction from TCR sequencing (p = 0.61). Since assay coverage differed from patient to patient depending on how much tissue was available, TCR sequencing was done for only a subset of the cohort. TCRbeta sequencing supported higher T cell infiltration in tumors than in uninvolved lung tissue, consistent with immunofluorescence CD3 counts.

What was sequenced was lung tumor tissue. The TCR was taken from a human donor with non-small cell lung cancer. The V gene is TRBV7-8 and the J gene is TRBJ2-2, and 7 bases in between align with TRBD1. In nucleotide form, the sequence is TGTGCCAGCAGCCCCCAGGGGGAGATTAACACCGGGGAGCTGTTTTTT. This translates into CASSPQGEINTGELFF. Full variable domain (CDR3 extended with the reference TRBV7-8 and TRBJ2-2 proteins): GAGVSQSPRYKVAKRGQDVALRCDPISGHVSLFWYQQALGQGPEFLTYFQNEAQLDKSGLPSDRFFAERPEGSVSTLKIQRTQQEDSAVYLCASSPQGEINTGELFFGEGSRLTVL.